A selection of T cell receptor beta chains follows, all from one sample in a study of T cell changes during pregnancy in multiple sclerosis. The table came from immunoSEQ multiplex PCR; TCRdb's copy has only in-frame clones and leaves some out. Among some 22,000 clones listed, approximately 81% were seen once. Sequences were derived from CD8+ T cells from peripheral blood mononuclear cells, sampled before pregnancy. These receptors originate from a female donor with multiple sclerosis, enrolled in a pregnancy study. Each CDR3 is given without its conserved first and last residue. D genes are given only for firm matches. Size is omitted from some rows. Given values are once, few, many or a class for expanded clones.

ASSLMFARGNFYEQY | TRBV11-2 | NA | NA | TRBJ2-7
ASSVGGTNEKLF | TRBV9 | NA | few | TRBJ1-4
ASSPGGYEQY | TRBV7-9 | TRBD2 | NA | TRBJ2-7
ASSLGLAGVTDTQY | TRBV7-6 | TRBD2 | NA | TRBJ2-3
ASSVQGADTQY | TRBV9 | TRBD1 | NA | TRBJ2-3
ASSELFTSGRINEQF | TRBV25-1 | TRBD2 | NA | TRBJ2-1
ASSRIAGTDHNEQF | TRBV4-3 | TRBD1 | NA | TRBJ2-1
ASSPQDRGPYNEQF | TRBV19 | TRBD1 | NA | TRBJ2-1
ASSGGGEAF | TRBV18 | NA | once | TRBJ1-1
ASSLKRGRIEQY | TRBV5-6 | TRBD1 | NA | TRBJ2-7
AWSVRWSSETFYEQY | TRBV30 | NA | NA | TRBJ2-7
ASSYGQNGYEQY | TRBV9 | NA | NA | TRBJ2-7
ASSFRLDPTGELF | TRBV7-9 | NA | few | TRBJ2-2
ASSPGGLLYEQY | TRBV18 | NA | NA | TRBJ2-7
ASSGTGVSYEQY | TRBV6-1 | TRBD1 | NA | TRBJ2-7
ASSFPPGGEDTQY | TRBV28 | NA | NA | TRBJ2-3
ASSSSPGGLTQETQY | TRBV28 | TRBD2 | few | TRBJ2-5
ASKLAGRTDTQY | TRBV19 | TRBD2 | NA | TRBJ2-3
ASRGNPNTGELF | TRBV28 | NA | NA | TRBJ2-2
ASSEGAGAADTQY | TRBV6-4 | TRBD2 | NA | TRBJ2-3
ASSAERDRRPNYGYT | TRBV13 | TRBD1 | NA | TRBJ1-2
ASSSSPGQGYEKLF | TRBV27 | TRBD1 | NA | TRBJ1-4
ASVGTGLSEQY | TRBV6-1 | TRBD1 | few | TRBJ2-7
ASSMQLAGPDTQY | TRBV19 | TRBD2 | NA | TRBJ2-3
ASSPLHRGGELF | TRBV4-3 | TRBD1 | once | TRBJ2-2
ASSEEVYQVADTQY | TRBV6-1 | NA | once | TRBJ2-3
ASSLAHEQY | TRBV6-6 | NA | once | TRBJ2-7
SAMTEEAF | TRBV29-1 | NA | few | TRBJ1-1
ASTTGDGYT | TRBV5-1 | TRBD1 | NA | TRBJ1-2
ASSFKYRGRGTGELF | TRBV5-6 | TRBD1 | NA | TRBJ2-2
ASSDSPEAGELF | TRBV6-4 | NA | few | TRBJ2-2
ASSFASGQVNEKLF | TRBV5-6 | TRBD1 | few | TRBJ1-4
ASSASGGYGYT | TRBV27 | NA | NA | TRBJ1-2
ASSSRLALYNEQF | TRBV27 | TRBD2 | NA | TRBJ2-1
ASSESLAGSSYEQY | TRBV2 | NA | NA | TRBJ2-7
ASSEVGLNSYNEQF | TRBV6-1 | NA | NA | TRBJ2-1
ASSSGQGDNQPQH | TRBV5-1 | TRBD1 | NA | TRBJ1-5
ASSIPSGQRWDTQY | TRBV6-6 | TRBD2 | once | TRBJ2-3
ASSPPSGSYEQY | TRBV18 | NA | NA | TRBJ2-7
ASSSIRATRDRYTIY | TRBV7-2 | NA | NA | TRBJ1-3
ASSLYGRGTSYEQY | TRBV5-1 | TRBD2 | once | TRBJ2-7
ASSKRLAGRQETQY | TRBV7-9 | TRBD2 | NA | TRBJ2-5